This T cell receptor (beta chain) originates from a study of blood T cells in healthy people across ages. This clonotype has more than one count but fewer than ten. Its antigen is still unknown. Study results and limitations: Significant beta diversity loss was already apparent by age approximately 37, declining roughly linearly. The study could not conclusively compare naive and antigen-experienced cells, given its unsorted PBMCs.

Primed by a sample-barcoded 5' primer and a J-beta primer mix, a second PCR proceeded for about 7 to 12 cycles. One entry per CDR3 protein results from TCRdb running MiXCR on the 5' RACE reads. This repertoire shows 1.5 million to 2 million distinct CDR3 sequences, around half found once; its top ten account for 2% to 2.5%. Sequencing was performed on blood. This sequence was found in a woman aged 40 to 50 in good health.

The CDR3 loop reads CASSLYLRQGSDTQYF. In DNA, the CDR3 is TGTGCCAGCAGCTTATATCTGCGGCAGGGTTCAGATACGCAGTATTTT. V and J are TRBV7-2 and TRBJ2-3; D may be TRBD1 (5 bases). The CDR3 runs 16 residues. Germline V gene data show CDR1 as SGHTA and CDR2 as FQGNSA. V was trimmed by 2 bases and J by 4 bases, leaving 16 bases between them.